These 2 T cell receptor beta chains originate from one sample sequenced in a study of blood T cell repertoires in COVID-19. Method: immunoSEQ multiplex PCR; TCRdb's copy keeps in-frame clones and lacks some. Of 55,000 to 75,000 clones listed, about nine tenths are singletons. Sequencing input: peripheral blood. These receptors all stem from a middle-aged man with active COVID-19.

This chain joins TRBV23-1 and TRBJ2-1; D might be TRBD1 (6 bases). TRBV23-1 counts as an open reading frame of uncertain function. V shed 2 bases and J shed 0 bases, with 11 bases lying between them. The CDR3 totals 16 residues. Written as DNA, the CDR3 is TGCGCCAGCAGTCAAGGGACACCGAGCTCCTACAATGAGCAGTTCTTC. Translation gives CASSQGTPSSYNEQFF.

The chain joins TRBV5-1 to TRBJ2-5, with 7 bases aligning to TRBD1. Germline trimming cut 0 bases from V and 5 bases from J; bases unmatched to any gene: 4. The CDR3 length is 14 residues. Germline V gives CDR1 SGHRS, CDR2 YFSETQ. The DNA for the CDR3 is TGCGCCAGCAGCTTGGGACAGGGAGAGGAGACCCAGTACTTC. Translation gives CASSLGQGEETQYF.